This T cell receptor beta chain stems from a study of blood T cell repertoires in COVID-19. Study at large: Whether acute or convalescent, the COVID-19 samples came from the United States, Italy and Spain. Sources were T cells, B-cell-depleted T cells, or PBMCs; the material itself was cDNA or gDNA.

Original handling: Reference gene primer amplification in the assay estimated nucleated cell counts. Some clones are missing from TCRdb's copy, which holds only in-frame ones; the method was immunoSEQ multiplex PCR. V and J calls and clone size are as listed in that table; D and trimming were resolved from the DNA. The sample yields tens of thousands of clones, roughly 92% seen once. This clone was counted between two and nine times. The J segment lost 10 bases and the V segment lost 3 bases, leaving 6 bases of the junction unmatched. Per germline, CDR1 LNHNV and CDR2 YYDKDF (reference sequence). CDR3 length equals 13 residues.

The receptor was derived from a man aged 45 to 65 with COVID-19, enrolled during active disease. Sequencing was carried out using peripheral blood. The chain uses TRBV15 and TRBJ2-1; 7 bases are a match to TRBD2. The CDR3 region has the DNA TGTGCCACCAGCAGGTCGGGAGCGGGAGAGCAGTTCTTC. Translation: CATSRSGAGEQFF. Using reference TRBV15 and TRBJ2-1 for the parts outside the CDR3, the full variable domain is DAMVIQNPRYQVTQFGKPVTLSCSQTLNHNVMYWYQQKSSQAPKLLFHYYDKDFNNEADTPDNFQSRRPNTSFCFLDIRSPGLGDTAMYLCATSRSGAGEQFFGPGTRLTVL.